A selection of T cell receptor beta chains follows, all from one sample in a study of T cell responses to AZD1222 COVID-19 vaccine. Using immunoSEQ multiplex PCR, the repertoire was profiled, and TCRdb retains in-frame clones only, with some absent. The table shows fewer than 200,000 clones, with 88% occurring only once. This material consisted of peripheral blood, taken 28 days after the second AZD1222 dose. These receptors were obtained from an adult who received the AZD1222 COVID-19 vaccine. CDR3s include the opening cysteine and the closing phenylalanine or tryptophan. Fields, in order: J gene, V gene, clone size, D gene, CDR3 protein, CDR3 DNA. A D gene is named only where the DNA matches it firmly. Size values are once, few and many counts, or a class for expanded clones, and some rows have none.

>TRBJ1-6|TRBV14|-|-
CASSQGRIRLHF
TGTGCCAGCAGCCAAGGCAGGATACGCCTCCACTTT
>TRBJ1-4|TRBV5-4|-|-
CASSLSGQAEEKLFF
TGTGCCAGCAGCTTGTCGGGGCAGGCTGAAGAAAAACTGTTTTTT
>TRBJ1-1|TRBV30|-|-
CAWKSGGMNTEAFF
TGTGCCTGGAAGTCGGGCGGGATGAACACTGAAGCTTTCTTT
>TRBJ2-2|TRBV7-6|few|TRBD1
CASSLGQGPNTGELFF
TGTGCCAGCAGCTTAGGACAGGGCCCGAACACCGGGGAGCTGTTTTTT
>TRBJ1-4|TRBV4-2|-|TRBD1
CASSQEARGPNEKLFF
TGTGCCAGCAGCCAAGAAGCTAGGGGGCCCAATGAAAAACTGTTTTTT
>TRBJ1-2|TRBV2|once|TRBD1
CASSQQGGEYGYTF
TGTGCCAGCAGTCAACAGGGGGGAGAATATGGCTACACCTTC
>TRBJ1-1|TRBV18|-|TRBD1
CASSPTTQGVGGTEAFF
TGTGCCAGCTCGCCCACAACACAGGGGGTGGGGGGCACTGAAGCTTTCTTT
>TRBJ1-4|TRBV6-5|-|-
CASSLQANEKLFF
TGTGCCAGCAGTCTACAGGCTAATGAAAAACTGTTTTTT
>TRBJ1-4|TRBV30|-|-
CAWSPTGHSAGKLFF
TGTGCCTGGAGTCCGACGGGACACTCGGCGGGAAAACTGTTTTTT
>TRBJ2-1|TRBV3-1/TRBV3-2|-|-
CASRRRGDYNEQFF
TGTGCCAGCAGGAGGAGAGGGGACTACAATGAGCAGTTCTTC
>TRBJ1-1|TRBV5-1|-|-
CASSSQSHTEAFF
TGCGCCAGCAGCTCCCAGTCACACACTGAAGCTTTCTTT
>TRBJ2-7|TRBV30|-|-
CAWGPGRNYEQYF
TGTGCCTGGGGGCCAGGACGGAACTACGAGCAGTACTTC
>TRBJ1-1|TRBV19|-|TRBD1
CASRIGTGGMNTEAFF
TGTGCCAGTAGAATTGGGACAGGGGGAATGAACACTGAAGCTTTCTTT
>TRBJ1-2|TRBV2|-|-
CARRRSGGSYYGYTF
TGTGCCAGGCGTCGTAGTGGGGGAAGCTACTATGGCTACACCTTC
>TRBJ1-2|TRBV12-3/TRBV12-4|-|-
CASSPQGNYGYTF
TGTGCCAGCAGCCCTCAGGGTAACTATGGCTACACCTTC
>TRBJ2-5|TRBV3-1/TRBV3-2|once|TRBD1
CASSQARGIETQYF
TGTGCCAGCAGCCAAGCCAGGGGGATAGAGACCCAGTACTTC